This TCR beta chain was captured by sequencing in a study of blood T cell repertoires in COVID-19. Study-level background: Sites across the United States, Italy and Spain contributed samples from acute and convalescent COVID-19. T cells, B-cell-depleted T cells, or PBMCs provided the cDNA or gDNA that served as material.

Participant age was roughly 18 to 89 years, and participants resided in 25 or so US areas. Before being deemed recovered, Cohort 3 donors had two negative PCRs, clearance, or symptom resolution. V shed 6 bases and J 3 bases; nucleotides not matched to a gene: 7. Germline assignment: CDR1 KGHSH and CDR2 LQKENI. The CDR3 consists of 14 residues. The table came from immunoSEQ multiplex PCR; TCRdb's copy has only in-frame clones and leaves some out. The table records more than 150,000 clones, around 84% of them present only once. J is TRBJ1-2 and V is TRBV18, with 7 positions matching TRBD1. This clonotype was sampled from a woman aged 45-65 years who had recovered from COVID-19. The sequencing sample was made of PBMCs or T cells enriched from blood (not recorded which). In nucleotides, the CDR3 is TGTGCCAGCTCCTCGTTCGGGACAGACTATGGCTACACCTTC. It is translated as CASSSFGTDYGYTF.